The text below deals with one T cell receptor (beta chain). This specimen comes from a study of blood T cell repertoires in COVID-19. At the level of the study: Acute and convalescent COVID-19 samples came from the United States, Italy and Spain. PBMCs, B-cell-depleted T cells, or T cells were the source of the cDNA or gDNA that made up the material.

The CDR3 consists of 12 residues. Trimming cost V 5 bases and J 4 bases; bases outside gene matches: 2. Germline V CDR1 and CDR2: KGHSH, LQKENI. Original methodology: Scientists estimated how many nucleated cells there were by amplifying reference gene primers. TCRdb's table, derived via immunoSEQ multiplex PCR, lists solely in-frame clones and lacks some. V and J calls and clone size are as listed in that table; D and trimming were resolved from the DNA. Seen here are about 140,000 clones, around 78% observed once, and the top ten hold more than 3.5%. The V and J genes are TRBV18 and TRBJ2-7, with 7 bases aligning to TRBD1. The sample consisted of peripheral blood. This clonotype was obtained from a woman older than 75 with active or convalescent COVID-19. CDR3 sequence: CASSYRGYEQYF. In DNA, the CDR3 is TGTGCCAGCTCATACAGGGGTTACGAGCAGTACTTC.